Described below is a single T cell receptor (beta chain) sequence and its context. How the authors handled the data: Owing to the provision of junction-only sequences devoid of quality scores by immunoSEQ, filtering differed. Generated by immunoSEQ multiplex PCR, the TCRdb table keeps only in-frame clones and is missing some. V and J calls and clone size are those listed in that table; D and trimming were worked out from the DNA. The sample carries about half a million clones, over 70% recorded once. There were only Caucasian adults among the donors, and all lived in Nashville, Tennessee. The sample is drawn from a study of shared clonotypes between healthy human individuals. CDR3 length: 16 residues. Germline V gene sequence: CDR1 SQVTM, CDR2 ANQGSEA. The J segment lost 5 bases and the V segment lost 4 bases, leaving 9 bases of the junction unmatched.

This receptor was obtained from a woman in her thirties or forties in good health. Some clones in this sample may be carry-over from other donors' samples. This rearrangement joins TRBV29-1 to TRBJ2-5, with TRBD2 identical over 14 bases. The sample comprised PBMCs. This CDR3 reads CSVVTGTSGSRETQYF. CDR3 in DNA: TGCAGCGTTGTCACCGGGACTAGCGGGAGTCGGGAGACCCAGTACTTC. Combining the CDR3 with reference TRBV29-1 and TRBJ2-5 gives the whole variable domain SAVISQKPSRDICQRGTSLTIQCQVDSQVTMMFWYRQQPGQSLTLIATANQGSEATYESGFVIDKFPISRPNLTFSTLTVSNMSPEDSSIYLCSVVTGTSGSRETQYFGPGTRLLVL.